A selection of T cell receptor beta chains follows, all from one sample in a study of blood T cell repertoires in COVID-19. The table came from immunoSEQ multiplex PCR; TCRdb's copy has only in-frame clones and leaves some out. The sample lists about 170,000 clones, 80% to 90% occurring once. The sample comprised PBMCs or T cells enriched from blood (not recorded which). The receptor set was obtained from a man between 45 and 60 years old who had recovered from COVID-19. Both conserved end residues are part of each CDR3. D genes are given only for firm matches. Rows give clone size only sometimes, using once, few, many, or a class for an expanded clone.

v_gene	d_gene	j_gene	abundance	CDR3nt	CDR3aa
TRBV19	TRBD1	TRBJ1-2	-	TGTGCCAGTAGTCCAACCCGACAGGGTTATGGCTACACCTTC	CASSPTRQGYGYTF
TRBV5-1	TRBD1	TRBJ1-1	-	TGCGCCAGCAGCCAGACAGGGGGTGAAACTGAAGCTTTCTTT	CASSQTGGETEAFF
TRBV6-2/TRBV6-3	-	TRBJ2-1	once	TGTGCCAGCAGTTACTCTGAGTACAATGAGCAGTTCTTC	CASSYSEYNEQFF
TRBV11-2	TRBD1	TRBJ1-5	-	TGTGCCAGCAGCTTCGGGACAGGGGGGAGGAATCAGCCCCAGCATTTT	CASSFGTGGRNQPQHF
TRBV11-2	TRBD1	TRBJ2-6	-	TGTGCCAGCAGCTTAGATCCGGGACAGGCCTCTGGGGCCAACGTCCTGACTTTC	CASSLDPGQASGANVLTF
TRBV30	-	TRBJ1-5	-	TGTGCCTGGAGTCAGGGTCTCCAGCCCCAGCATTTT	CAWSQGLQPQHF
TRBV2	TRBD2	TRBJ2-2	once	TGTGCCAGCTACCCTCTAGCGGCGAACACCGGGGAGCTGTTTTTT	CASYPLAANTGELFF
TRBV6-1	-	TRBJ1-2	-	TGTGCCAGCAGTGAGGGGGCAGGGACCAACTATGGCTACACCTTC	CASSEGAGTNYGYTF
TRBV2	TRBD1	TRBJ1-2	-	TGTGCCAGTGGGGACAGGGCGAGCTATGGCTACACCTTC	CASGDRASYGYTF
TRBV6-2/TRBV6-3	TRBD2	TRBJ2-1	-	TGTGCCAGCAGTTACGCCGGGACTAGCGGGGACAATGAGCAGTTCTTC	CASSYAGTSGDNEQFF
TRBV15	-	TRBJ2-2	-	TGTGCCACCAGCAGAGATCCGGGGAACACCGGGGAGCTGTTTTTT	CATSRDPGNTGELFF
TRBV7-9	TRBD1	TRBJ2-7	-	TGTGCCAGCAGCTTAAACGGACAGGGGCCGAGCTCCTACGAGCAGTACTTC	CASSLNGQGPSSYEQYF
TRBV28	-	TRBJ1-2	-	TGTGCCAGCTATGTCAGGGGATCGTGGGGCTATGGCTACACCTTC	CASYVRGSWGYGYTF
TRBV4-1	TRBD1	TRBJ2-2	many	TGCGCCAGCACCGGGGACAGGGGGGGAACCGGGGAGCTGTTTTTT	CASTGDRGGTGELFF
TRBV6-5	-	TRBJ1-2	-	TGTGCCAGCACCAACCAAGGGACTGGTGGCTACACCTTC	CASTNQGTGGYTF
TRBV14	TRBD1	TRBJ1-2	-	TGTGCCAGCAGCCCATGGGACAGGGGAAGATCTGGCTACACCTTC	CASSPWDRGRSGYTF
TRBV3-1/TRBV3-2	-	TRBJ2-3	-	TGTGCCAGCAGCTACGGGACTGCAGGCCTAGATACGCAGTATTTT	CASSYGTAGLDTQYF